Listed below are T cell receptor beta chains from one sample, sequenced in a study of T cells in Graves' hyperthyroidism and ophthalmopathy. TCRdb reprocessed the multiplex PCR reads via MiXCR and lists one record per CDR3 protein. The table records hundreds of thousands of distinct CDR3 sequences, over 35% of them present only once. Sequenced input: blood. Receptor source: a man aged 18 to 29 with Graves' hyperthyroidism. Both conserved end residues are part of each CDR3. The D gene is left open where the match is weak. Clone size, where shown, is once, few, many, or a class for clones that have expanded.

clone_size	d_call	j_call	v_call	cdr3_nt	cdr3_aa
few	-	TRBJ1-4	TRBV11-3	TGTGCCAGCAGTCCCGAGGCAGGGTATGAAAAACTGTTTTTT	CASSPEAGYEKLFF
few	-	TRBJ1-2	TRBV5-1	TGCGCCAGCAGCTTGGCCAAAACAGGCTATGGCTACACCTTC	CASSLAKTGYGYTF
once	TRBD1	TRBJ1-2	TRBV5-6	TGTGCCAGCAGAGGGGGACAGGGAAGCTATGGCTACACCTTC	CASRGGQGSYGYTF
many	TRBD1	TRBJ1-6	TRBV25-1	TGTGCCAGCAGTGAGGGACAGGGACGCTCACCCCTCCACTTT	CASSEGQGRSPLHF
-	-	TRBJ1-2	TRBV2	TGTGCCAGCAGCCAGGGGACGCGGGGCTACACCTTC	CASSQGTRGYTF
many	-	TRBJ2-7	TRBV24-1	TGTGCCACCAGTTGGGGCGGCGAGCAGTACTTC	CATSWGGEQYF
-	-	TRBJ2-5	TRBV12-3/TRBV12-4	TGTGCCAGCACCTCCCGTGGGTACCAAGAGACCCAGTACTTC	CASTSRGYQETQYF
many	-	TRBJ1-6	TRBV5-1	TGCGCCAGCAGCCCGACGGAGGGGCGTAATTCACCCCTCCACTTT	CASSPTEGRNSPLHF
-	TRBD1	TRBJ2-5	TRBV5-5	TGTGCCAGCACGGGACAGGGGGCAGAGACCCAGTACTTC	CASTGQGAETQYF
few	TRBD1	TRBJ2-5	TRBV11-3	TGTGCCAGCAGCGTCATCTCCGGGACAGGGGAGACCCAGTACTTC	CASSVISGTGETQYF
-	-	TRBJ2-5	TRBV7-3	TGTGCCAGCAGCCGAGATCGGGAGACCCAGTACTTC	CASSRDRETQYF